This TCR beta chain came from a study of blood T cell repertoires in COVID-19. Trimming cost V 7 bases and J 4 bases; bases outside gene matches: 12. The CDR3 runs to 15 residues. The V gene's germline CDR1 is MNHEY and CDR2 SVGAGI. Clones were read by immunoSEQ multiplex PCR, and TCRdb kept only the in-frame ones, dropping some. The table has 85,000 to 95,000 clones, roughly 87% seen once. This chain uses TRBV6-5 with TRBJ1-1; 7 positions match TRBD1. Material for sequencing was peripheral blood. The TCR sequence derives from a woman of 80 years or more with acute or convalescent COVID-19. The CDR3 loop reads CASKGDKTGPTEAFF. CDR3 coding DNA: TGTGCCAGCAAGGGGGATAAGACAGGGCCCACTGAAGCTTTCTTT.